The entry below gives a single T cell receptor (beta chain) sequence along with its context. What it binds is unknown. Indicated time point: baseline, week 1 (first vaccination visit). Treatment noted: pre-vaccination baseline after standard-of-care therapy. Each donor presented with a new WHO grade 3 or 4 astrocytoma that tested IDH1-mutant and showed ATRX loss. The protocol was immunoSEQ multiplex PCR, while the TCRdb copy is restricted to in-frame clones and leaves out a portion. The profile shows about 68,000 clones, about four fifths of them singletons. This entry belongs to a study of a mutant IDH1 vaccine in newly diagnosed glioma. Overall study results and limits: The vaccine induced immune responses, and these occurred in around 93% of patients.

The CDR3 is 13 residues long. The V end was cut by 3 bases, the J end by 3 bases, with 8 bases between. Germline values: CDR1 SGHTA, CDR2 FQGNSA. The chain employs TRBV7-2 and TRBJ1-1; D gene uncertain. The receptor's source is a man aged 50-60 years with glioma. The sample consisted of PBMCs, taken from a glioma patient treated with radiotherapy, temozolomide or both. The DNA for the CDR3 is TGTGCCAGCAGCTTTCAGGAGGACACTGAAGCTTTCTTT. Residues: CASSFQEDTEAFF.